The next 30 T cell receptor beta chains were all read from a single sample in a study of T cell changes during pregnancy in multiple sclerosis. Method: immunoSEQ multiplex PCR; TCRdb's copy keeps in-frame clones and lacks some. Of about 45,000 clones in the sample, 75% to 95% were seen once. Sequenced material: CD4+ T cells from peripheral blood mononuclear cells, taken before pregnancy. These receptors all come from a female donor with multiple sclerosis, enrolled in a pregnancy study.

This sequence joins TRBV18 and TRBJ2-1; D is unclear. The CDR3 spans 15 residues. V dropped 3 bases and J dropped 0 bases, with 9 bases sitting between them. The germline V gene has CDR1 KGHSH and CDR2 LQKENI. The CDR3 sequence: CASSPTSSSYNEQFF. In nucleotides, the CDR3 is TGTGCCAGCTCACCTACGAGTTCCTCCTACAATGAGCAGTTCTTC.

V gene TRBV7-3 combines with J gene TRBJ2-7; TRBD1 agrees at 7 bases. CDR3 length: 15 amino acids. V lost 0 bases to trimming and J lost 3 bases; unmatched junction nucleotides: 5. Germline assignment: CDR1 SGHTA and CDR2 FQGTGA. CDR3 nucleotide sequence: TGTGCCAGCAGCTTAACTGGGACAGTGGGCTACGAGCAGTACTTC. Its translation is CASSLTGTVGYEQYF. Full variable domain (missing parts from reference TRBV7-3 and TRBJ2-7): GAGVSQTPSNKVTEKGKYVELRCDPISGHTALYWYRQSLGQGPEFLIYFQGTGAADDSGLPNDRFFAVRPEGSVSTLKIQRTERGDSAVYLCASSLTGTVGYEQYFGPGTRLTVT.

V gene TRBV15 combines with J gene TRBJ2-7, with D perhaps matching TRBD1 (5 bases). CDR1 and CDR2 from the germline V gene are LNHNV and YYDKDF (reference sequence). Trimming took 9 bases from V and 2 from J, leaving 23 bases between them. The CDR3 length is 16 residues. The CDR3 sequence is CATDQGGPAGPYEQYF. CDR3 DNA: TGTGCCACGGATCAGGGTGGTCCGGCAGGACCCTACGAGCAGTACTTC.

V usage is TRBV5-4 and J usage is TRBJ2-2; D possibly corresponds to TRBD2 (6 bases). Trimming removed 4 bases at V and 1 base at J, with 11 bases between. CDR1 and CDR2 (germline): SGHNT, YYREEE (reference sequence). The CDR3 contains 15 residues. The CDR3 sequence is CASSLGGLNTGELFF. The CDR3 nucleotides read TGTGCCAGCAGCCTTGGAGGGCTGAACACCGGGGAGCTGTTTTTT.

Remarks on this clone: Other DNA variants within this sample encode the same CDR3. The chain employs TRBV7-2 and TRBJ2-1, with 10 positions matching TRBD2. The germline V gene encodes CDR1 SGHTA and CDR2 FQGNSA. This CDR3 contains 16 residues. V was clipped by 1 base and J by 2 bases; unmatched bases: 2. CDR3 in DNA: TGTGCCAGCAGCTTAGTAGCGGGAGGTCCCTACAATGAGCAGTTCTTC. Encoded protein: CASSLVAGGPYNEQFF. Filled out from reference TRBV7-2 and TRBJ2-1, the complete variable domain reads GAGVSQSPSNKVTEKGKDVELRCDPISGHTALYWYRQSLGQGLEFLIYFQGNSAPDKSGLPSDRFSAERTGGSVSTLTIQRTQQEDSAVYLCASSLVAGGPYNEQFFGPGTRLTVL.

In DNA form, the CDR3 reads TGTGCCACCAGCAGAGGGCAGGGGGCGAATTCCGGGGAGCTGTTTTTT. Amino acids: CATSRGQGANSGELFF. The V and J genes are TRBV15 and TRBJ2-2; 8 bases agree with TRBD1. Germline assignment: CDR1 LNHNV and CDR2 YYDKDF (reference sequence). This CDR3 is built from 16 residues. J lost 6 bases, V lost 1 base, and 7 bases had no gene match.

CDR3 protein: CASTPRAGQGVSGRLMNEQFF. CDR3 DNA: TGTGCCAGCACCCCTCGGGCAGGACAGGGGGTTAGCGGGAGGCTAATGAATGAGCAGTTCTTC. This sequence joins TRBV27 and TRBJ2-1; D is tentatively TRBD1 or TRBD2 (10 bases each). Germline V lookup: CDR1 MNHEY, CDR2 SMNVEV (reference sequence). The CDR3 has 21 residues. Trimming left V 7 bases short and J 7 bases short, with 38 bases between.

CDR3 region: CAIKGSDRSEAFF. The CDR3 nucleotides are TGTGCCATCAAAGGCTCAGACAGGTCTGAAGCTTTCTTT. The chain has TRBV10-3 and TRBJ1-1, with D possibly being TRBD1 (6 bases). From germline, CDR1 is ENHRY and CDR2 SYGVKD. The CDR3 spans 13 residues. Trimming shortened V by 7 bases and J by 6 bases, and 15 bases separated the two germline ends.

This clone appeared once. The rearrangement joins TRBV19 to TRBJ1-2, with a weak D call TRBD1 (6 bases). The V end lost 2 bases, the J end lost 3 bases, and 7 bases lay between the germline ends. CDR3 length equals 13 residues. Germline lookup yields CDR1 LNHDA and CDR2 SQIVND (reference sequence). This chain's CDR3 is CASSINRDYGYTF. The CDR3 DNA reads as TGTGCCAGTAGTATAAACAGGGACTATGGCTACACCTTC.

This clone was counted a single time. CDR3: CASSRQLQVHSGNTIYF. CDR3 DNA sequence: TGCGCCAGCAGTCGCCAGCTACAGGTACACTCTGGAAACACCATATATTTT. The V and J genes are TRBV23-1 and TRBJ1-3; TRBD1 is a possible D gene (5 bases). TRBV23-1 is assigned to the ORF class and has an uncertain function. This CDR3 is built from 17 residues. The V gene lost 4 bases and the J gene lost 0 bases, with 16 bases spanning the gap.

This chain joins TRBV12-5 and TRBJ2-3; D is unresolved. Germline V gene sequence: CDR1 LGHNT, CDR2 FRNRAP. V was shortened by 6 bases and J by 6 bases, with 10 bases between the two germline ends. This CDR3 contains 12 residues. The CDR3 nucleotides read TGTGCTAGTGGCCTGGTTGCGGATACGCAGTATTTT. Translating it yields CASGLVADTQYF.

V and J are TRBV7-9 and TRBJ2-1, with D possibly matching TRBD2 (5 bases). CDR3 length: 16 amino acids. With 4 bases removed from V and 1 base from J, the gap between germline ends came to 14 bases. CDR1 and CDR2 from the germline V gene are SEHNR and FQNEAQ (reference sequence). The CDR3 bases are TGTGCCAGCAGCTCGGTCACGGGAAGATCCTACAATGAGCAGTTCTTC. It codes for CASSSVTGRSYNEQFF.

CDR3 protein: CASSLYGGGYTDTQYF. The CDR3 DNA reads as TGTGCCAGCAGCTTATATGGCGGGGGGTACACAGATACGCAGTATTTT. V gene TRBV7-3 combines with J gene TRBJ2-3, with 8 positions matching TRBD2. The CDR3 is made up of 16 amino acids. Germline trimming cut 2 bases from V and 2 bases from J; bases unmatched to any gene: 6. Germline-derived CDR1 and CDR2 are SGHTA and FQGTGA.

In this sample, this clone turned up a few times. This chain links TRBV28 with TRBJ2-7; TRBD1 agrees at 7 bases. Germline CDR1 and CDR2: MDHEN and SYDVKM. CDR3 length: 14 amino acids. V lost 8 bases to trimming and J lost 7 bases; unmatched junction nucleotides: 14. As DNA, the CDR3 is TGTGCCAGCTCGACAGGGACAAATTATCGGGAGCAGTACTTC. The encoded protein is CASSTGTNYREQYF. Combining the CDR3 with reference TRBV28 and TRBJ2-7 gives the whole variable domain DVKVTQSSRYLVKRTGEKVFLECVQDMDHENMFWYRQDPGLGLRLIYFSYDVKMKEKGDIPEGYSVSREKKERFSLILESASTNQTSMYLCASSTGTNYREQYFGPGTRLTVT.

J is TRBJ1-1 and V is TRBV28; D gene ambiguous. The CDR3 spans 14 residues. Germline V gene sequence: CDR1 MDHEN, CDR2 SYDVKM. Trimming pared 1 base from V and 5 bases from J, leaving 11 bases between. The CDR3 sequence: CASSLLTGRTEAFF. In DNA, the CDR3 is TGTGCCAGCAGTTTATTAACGGGTCGGACTGAAGCTTTCTTT.

This chain joins TRBV5-1 and TRBJ2-1; 10 nucleotides align to TRBD1. Trimming took 4 bases from V and 9 from J; bases not matched to a gene: 13. The germline CDR1 and CDR2 sequences are SGHRS and YFSETQ. The CDR3 covers 16 residues. For the CDR3, the DNA is TGCGCCAGCAGCCCCGCCGGGACAGGGGCCCTGGTTGAGCAGTTCTTC. It specifies CASSPAGTGALVEQFF.

The genes are TRBV7-2 and TRBJ2-1; TRBD2 matches at 11 bases. The CDR3 contains 16 residues. Germline V gives CDR1 SGHTA, CDR2 FQGNSA. V was pared by 5 bases and J by 3 bases, with 6 bases of the junction left unmatched. The CDR3 region has the DNA TGTGCCAGCAGCCTTAGTACTAGCGGGGGCTACAATGAGCAGTTCTTC. Translated: CASSLSTSGGYNEQFF. Full variable domain (rest looked up from reference TRBV7-2 and TRBJ2-1): GAGVSQSPSNKVTEKGKDVELRCDPISGHTALYWYRQSLGQGLEFLIYFQGNSAPDKSGLPSDRFSAERTGGSVSTLTIQRTQQEDSAVYLCASSLSTSGGYNEQFFGPGTRLTVL.

This rearrangement joins TRBV5-5 to TRBJ2-7; TRBD2 matches 7 bases. Germline CDR1 and CDR2: SGHKS and YYEKEE (reference sequence). The CDR3 loop spans 16 amino acids. Germline trimming cut 0 bases from V and 5 bases from J; bases unmatched to any gene: 11. CDR3 in amino acids: CASSLGLGGGAHEQYF. The CDR3 coding sequence is TGTGCCAGCAGCTTGGGGCTCGGCGGGGGTGCCCACGAGCAGTACTTC.

This clone was seen a handful of times. This chain joins TRBV6-1 and TRBJ1-2; D might be TRBD1 (5 bases). From germline, CDR1 is MNHNS and CDR2 SASEGT. The CDR3 contains 12 residues. V gave up 2 bases and J gave up 7 bases, with 8 bases separating them. In nucleotides, the CDR3 is TGTGCCAGCAGTGAAATGCAGGGTGGCTACACCTTC. It is translated as CASSEMQGGYTF.

The CDR3 coding sequence is TGTGCCAGCAGCGCGTCCGGGACAGTTCAGGGAGATACGCAGTATTTT. It yields the protein CASSASGTVQGDTQYF. This chain uses TRBV9 with TRBJ2-3; 7 positions match TRBD1. This CDR3 spans 16 amino acids. Germline-derived CDR1 and CDR2 are SGDLS and YYNGEE. V shed 3 bases, J shed 5 bases, and the junction held 12 bases outside the gene matches.

The V gene is TRBV11-2, the J gene TRBJ2-7; the match to TRBD1 covers 7 bases. CDR3 length equals 14 residues. Germline V gene sequence: CDR1 SGHAT, CDR2 FQNNGV. Trimming took 5 bases from V and 6 from J; bases not matched to a gene: 10. The CDR3 nucleotides are TGTGCCAGCAGCCCAGCGACAGGGCTCCGCGAGCAGTACTTC. Its translation: CASSPATGLREQYF.

The CDR3 DNA sequence: TGTGCCAGCAGCCCCGGGAGGGGCCAAACCTCTTATGGCTACACCTTC. It is translated as CASSPGRGQTSYGYTF. The genes are TRBV7-9 and TRBJ1-2, with D tentatively TRBD1 (5 bases). The CDR3 is made up of 16 amino acids. The germline gives CDR1 SEHNR, CDR2 FQNEAQ (reference sequence). The germline V and J ends were trimmed by 5 bases and 5 bases, with 21 bases remaining between them.

This clone was observed a single time. The J gene is TRBJ2-3, the V gene TRBV25-1; 9 nucleotides line up with TRBD1. Per the germline V gene, CDR1 is MGHDK and CDR2 is SYGVNS. V dropped 4 bases and J dropped 8; count of bases not matched to a gene: 10. CDR3 length: 15 residues. CDR3: CASSATGGPPGTQYF. CDR3 bases: TGTGCCAGCAGTGCAACAGGGGGCCCTCCAGGTACGCAGTATTTT.

This clone was seen a handful of times. The V gene is TRBV9, the J gene TRBJ2-2, with 10 bases aligning to TRBD2. The V and J ends lost 4 bases and 3 bases, in that order; junction bases with no gene match: 12. The CDR3 is 18 residues long. CDR1 is SGDLS, CDR2 YYNGEE, per germline. CDR3 nucleotides: TGTGCCAGCAGCCCCGGACTAGCGGAGTGGATGGACACCGGGGAGCTGTTTTTT. Translation: CASSPGLAEWMDTGELFF. Based on the CDR3 plus reference TRBV9 and TRBJ2-2, the full variable domain is DSGVTQTPKHLITATGQRVTLRCSPRSGDLSVYWYQQSLDQGLQFLIQYYNGEERAKGNILERFSAQQFPDLHSELNLSSLELGDSALYFCASSPGLAEWMDTGELFFGEGSRLTVL.

This chain connects TRBV5-1 to TRBJ2-3, with TRBD2 as a possible D gene (5 bases). Germline V gene sequence: CDR1 SGHRS, CDR2 YFSETQ. The CDR3 is 16 residues long. V gave up 0 bases and J gave up 2 bases, with 13 bases separating them. CDR3 coding DNA: TGCGCCAGCAGCTTGGAACGGGGTACCGACACAGATACGCAGTATTTT. Translated, it gives CASSLERGTDTDTQYF.

This chain connects TRBV27 to TRBJ1-1, with D perhaps matching TRBD1 (6 bases). This CDR3 is built from 15 residues. Per the germline V gene, CDR1 is MNHEY and CDR2 is SMNVEV (reference sequence). V was shortened by 4 bases and J by 0 bases, with 12 bases between the two germline ends. CDR3 sequence reads: CASSSPGQLNTEAFF. CDR3 coding DNA: TGTGCCAGCAGTTCGCCCGGACAGCTGAACACTGAAGCTTTCTTT.

This chain connects TRBV6-1 to TRBJ1-1, with D uncertain. V was trimmed by 5 bases and J by 5 bases, leaving 12 bases between them. This CDR3 comprises 13 residues. The germline V gene has CDR1 MNHNS and CDR2 SASEGT. The CDR3 nucleotides read TGTGCCAGCAGTAGACAACCGTTAACTGAAGCTTTCTTT. This encodes CASSRQPLTEAFF.

The CDR3 nucleotides read TGTGCCAGCAGCTTATTCTCGAGGGGCGCGGGGGAGCAGTACTTC. Its protein is CASSLFSRGAGEQYF. The chain couples TRBV7-2 to TRBJ2-7; possible D gene TRBD2, 6 bases. The CDR3 has 15 residues. Looked up from germline, CDR1 is SGHTA and CDR2 is FQGNSA. V was pared by 2 bases and J by 7 bases, with 18 bases between.

V gene TRBV5-4 combines with J gene TRBJ2-7; weak D call: TRBD1 (6 bases). Germline CDR1 SGHNT, CDR2 YYREEE (reference sequence). The CDR3 has 14 amino acids. The ends were cut back, 1 base at V and 0 bases at J, with 8 bases in the middle. The chain's CDR3 is CASSLTGSSYEQYF. CDR3 nucleotides: TGTGCCAGCAGCTTGACAGGGAGCTCCTACGAGCAGTACTTC. Full variable domain (rest looked up from reference TRBV5-4 and TRBJ2-7): ETGVTQSPTHLIKTRGQQVTLRCSSQSGHNTVSWYQQALGQGPQFIFQYYREEENGRGNFPPRFSGLQFPNYSSELNVNALELDDSALYLCASSLTGSSYEQYFGPGTRLTVT.

This clone was recorded a few times. V usage is TRBV11-2 and J usage is TRBJ2-2, with 10 bases matching TRBD1. The V segment lost 1 base and the J segment 4 bases; nucleotides outside the gene matches: 3. The CDR3 spans 16 residues. CDR1 SGHAT and CDR2 FQNNGV come from the germline V gene. CDR3 loop: CASSLGTGGGTGELFF. The CDR3 DNA sequence: TGTGCCAGCAGCTTAGGGACAGGGGGAGGCACCGGGGAGCTGTTTTTT.